Listed below are T cell receptor beta chains from one sample, sequenced in a study of Graves' ophthalmopathy and Graves' hyperthyroidism. One entry per CDR3 protein, called by TCRdb with MiXCR from the multiplex PCR reads. In the table there are about 1.1 million distinct CDR3 sequences, 35% to 45% of which are singletons. The sample consisted of peripheral blood or thyroid tissue (not recorded which). Receptors originate from an adult man with Graves' hyperthyroidism. The CDR3 runs from the conserved cysteine through the conserved F or W. A D gene is named only where the DNA matches it firmly. A clone size is listed for some rows: how often the clone was seen (once, few, many), or a class if it is expanded.

D,J,V,size,CDR3,DNA
-,TRBJ1-1,TRBV7-2,-,CASSFPQNTEAFF,TGTGCCAGCAGCTTCCCCCAGAACACTGAAGCTTTCTTT
-,TRBJ1-5,TRBV10-3,-,CAITKAGNWHF,TGTGCCATCACTAAAGCTGGTAATTGGCATTTT
-,TRBJ1-1,TRBV2,-,CASSEATSGEAFF,TGTGCCAGCAGTGAGGCGACGTCGGGGGAAGCTTTCTTT
-,TRBJ1-3,TRBV7-9,-,CASSFVQRDGGNTIYF,TGTGCCAGCAGCTTCGTCCAGCGGGACGGTGGAAACACCATATATTTT
-,TRBJ2-2,TRBV19,-,CASSIIENTGELFF,TGTGCCAGTAGTATCATAGAGAACACCGGCGAGCTGTTTTTT
TRBD1,TRBJ2-7,TRBV10-2,many,CASSSYGTGPSYEQYF,TGCGCCAGCAGTAGCTACGGGACAGGGCCCTCCTACGAGCAGTACTTC
-,TRBJ2-5,TRBV12-3/TRBV12-4,many,CASSLYGQSETQYF,TGTGCCAGCAGTTTGTATGGACAGAGTGAGACCCAGTACTTC
TRBD1,TRBJ1-3,TRBV5-4,-,CASSWGQGRGGNTIYF,TGTGCCAGCAGTTGGGGACAGGGAAGGGGAGGAAACACCATATATTTT
TRBD1,TRBJ1-2,TRBV13,many,CASSVGTGGRGYTF,TGTGCCAGCAGCGTCGGGACAGGGGGTCGTGGCTACACCTTC
-,TRBJ1-1,TRBV7-3,few,CASSSGGTKLPEAFF,TGTGCCAGCAGCTCAGGCGGGACAAAATTGCCTGAAGCTTTCTTT
TRBD1,TRBJ2-7,TRBV20-1,-,CSARVHRDRPYEQYF,TGCAGTGCTAGAGTGCACCGGGACAGACCCTACGAGCAGTACTTC
-,TRBJ1-4,TRBV7-2,-,CASSSSQGEKLFF,TGTGCCAGCAGCTCCTCGCAGGGGGAAAAACTGTTTTTT
-,TRBJ1-6,TRBV20-1,many,CSAGREQVGGSPLHF,TGCAGTGCGGGACGGGAGCAAGTGGGCGGCTCACCCCTCCACTTT
TRBD1,TRBJ2-7,TRBV25-1,many,CASSWPGQGSYEQYF,TGTGCCAGCAGTTGGCCAGGACAGGGCTCCTACGAGCAGTACTTC
-,TRBJ2-5,TRBV10-2,few,CASSEPRNYQETQYF,TGCGCCAGCAGTGAGCCCAGGAATTACCAAGAGACCCAGTACTTC
-,TRBJ2-5,TRBV12-3/TRBV12-4,-,CASSFSSVRSGKETQYF,TGTGCCAGCAGTTTTTCGTCCGTCAGATCTGGGAAGGAGACCCAGTACTTC
-,TRBJ2-5,TRBV11-2,-,CASSLDPRGRGETQYF,TGTGCCAGCAGCTTAGATCCTAGGGGGCGGGGAGAGACCCAGTACTTC
TRBD2,TRBJ2-5,TRBV29-1,many,CSVGGGTRSETQYF,TGCAGCGTAGGCGGTGGGACTAGAAGTGAGACCCAGTACTTC
-,TRBJ2-6,TRBV12-3/TRBV12-4,-,CAISDSANVLTF,TGTGCCATCAGTGATTCGGCCAACGTCCTGACTTTC
TRBD1,TRBJ1-2,TRBV6-5,-,CASRTNPGTGHYGYTF,TGTGCCAGCAGAACCAATCCCGGGACAGGGCACTATGGCTACACCTTC
TRBD1,TRBJ1-6,TRBV20-1,many,CSASEGQYNSPLHF,TGCAGTGCTAGTGAGGGACAGTATAATTCACCCCTCCACTTT
-,TRBJ2-3,TRBV2,-,CASGRPDTQYF,TGTGCCAGCGGTCGCCCAGATACGCAGTATTTT
TRBD1,TRBJ2-7,TRBV5-1,-,CASSTGTERDEQYF,TGCGCCAGCAGCACCGGGACAGAGAGGGACGAGCAGTACTTC
-,TRBJ2-7,TRBV9,few,CASSVVGDPEAEQYF,TGTGCCAGCAGCGTAGTTGGGGATCCCGAGGCCGAGCAGTACTTC
-,TRBJ2-5,TRBV4-3,few,CASSQDFREETQYF,TGCGCCAGCAGCCAAGACTTCAGGGAAGAGACCCAGTACTTC
TRBD2,TRBJ2-5,TRBV12-3/TRBV12-4,-,CASSPGGLAGIETQYF,TGTGCCAGCAGCCCAGGGGGACTAGCGGGAATTGAGACCCAGTACTTC
-,TRBJ2-5,TRBV19,many,CASSPTHQETQYF,TGTGCCAGTAGTCCGACTCACCAAGAGACCCAGTACTTC
-,TRBJ1-1,TRBV29-1,-,CSVEDQGF,TGCAGCGTTGAAGATCAGGGATTT
TRBD1,TRBJ1-2,TRBV4-3,many,CASSQTGAYGYTF,TGCGCCAGCAGCCAAACAGGGGCATATGGCTACACCTTC
-,TRBJ2-3,TRBV29-1,-,CSVESPSTDTQYF,TGCAGCGTTGAATCCCCATCCACAGATACGCAGTATTTT
-,TRBJ2-5,TRBV7-3,many,CASSLYAGRTETQYF,TGTGCCAGCAGCTTATACGCGGGGCGGACAGAGACCCAGTACTTC
-,TRBJ2-2,TRBV5-8,few,CASSLRLSANTGELFF,TGTGCCAGCAGCTTGCGACTTTCCGCGAACACCGGGGAGCTGTTTTTT
-,TRBJ2-7,TRBV7-3,few,CASSPPTGTWLREQYF,TGTGCCAGCAGCCCACCAACCGGGACATGGCTACGGGAGCAGTACTTC
-,TRBJ1-6,TRBV10-3,-,CATGGSYNSPLHF,TGTGCCACCGGAGGGTCCTATAATTCACCCCTCCACTTT
-,TRBJ1-1,TRBV20-1,few,CSAIELGGSNTEAFF,TGCAGTGCTATAGAGCTCGGGGGGTCGAACACTGAAGCTTTCTTT
-,TRBJ1-1,TRBV6-5,once,CASSPGFRDRTRNTEAFF,TGTGCCAGCAGCCCCGGTTTTAGGGATCGAACCCGGAACACTGAAGCTTTCTTT
-,TRBJ2-3,TRBV29-1,-,CSVEDQLFLDTQYF,TGCAGCGTTGAAGATCAGCTCTTTTTGGATACGCAGTATTTT
-,TRBJ2-5,TRBV29-1,-,CSVIQGMTQYF,TGCAGCGTCATACAGGGTATGACCCAGTACTTC
TRBD1,TRBJ1-1,TRBV20-1,many,CSARSRTGGKAFF,TGCAGTGCTAGATCTAGGACAGGAGGGAAAGCTTTCTTT
-,TRBJ1-4,TRBV5-1,-,CASSVTGSYNEKLFF,TGCGCCAGCAGCGTAACAGGGTCCTATAATGAAAAACTGTTTTTT
-,TRBJ1-4,TRBV10-3,once,CAIRHSATSGEKLFF,TGTGCCATCAGGCATTCGGCGACTAGCGGGGAAAAACTGTTTTTT
-,TRBJ2-7,TRBV30,-,CAWSGGGYEQYF,TGTGCCTGGAGCGGGGGCGGTTACGAGCAGTACTTC
TRBD2,TRBJ2-5,TRBV11-2,-,CASSLGAWTSGPGAQYF,TGTGCCAGCAGCTTAGGAGCGTGGACTAGCGGACCCGGGGCCCAGTACTTC
TRBD1,TRBJ2-7,TRBV6-6,-,CASRMGQAYEQYF,TGTGCCAGCAGGATGGGACAGGCCTACGAGCAGTACTTC
-,TRBJ1-1,TRBV18,few,CASSQRSMNTEAFF,TGTGCCAGCTCACAGAGGAGTATGAACACTGAAGCTTTCTTT
-,TRBJ2-7,TRBV10-3,once,CASSYRGSPRPYEQYF,TGTGCCAGCAGTTATAGAGGATCACCTAGACCCTACGAGCAGTACTTC
-,TRBJ2-2,TRBV2,many,CASATENTGELFF,TGTGCCAGCGCAACAGAGAACACCGGGGAGCTGTTTTTT
-,TRBJ1-1,TRBV4-3,few,CASSPGILNTEAFF,TGCGCCAGCAGCCCAGGGATATTGAACACTGAAGCTTTCTTT
TRBD1,TRBJ2-2,TRBV19,-,CASSQPDRVVGEQFF,TGTGCCAGTAGCCAACCGGACAGGGTCGTAGGCGAGCAGTTTTTT
-,TRBJ1-2,TRBV10-1,many,CASSASTNYGYTF,TGCGCCAGCAGTGCGTCGACTAACTATGGCTACACCTTC
-,TRBJ1-6,TRBV20-1,few,CSARDPGEPYNSPLHF,TGCAGTGCTAGAGATCCCGGGGAACCTTATAATTCACCCCTCCACTTT
-,TRBJ1-4,TRBV4-3,many,CASSQDRTATNEKLFF,TGCGCCAGCAGCCAAGACCGGACAGCAACTAATGAAAAACTGTTTTTT